This is a list of T cell receptor beta chains from one sample in a study of T cell repertoires in cytomegalovirus infection. No cognate antigen is known for these TCRs. TCRdb re-analysed the reads in MiXCR, keeping a single row per CDR3 protein. Of about 35,000 distinct CDR3 sequences in the sample, roughly 54% were seen once. Sequences were derived from CD8+ T cells from cultured PBMCs, sampled from culture after CMV antigen stimulation. These receptors all come from a human donor in good health (CMV status not recorded). Some clones in this sample may be carry-over from other donors' samples. Each CDR3 is given with its conserved first and last residue. D genes are given only for firm matches. Clone size appears in some rows only: once, few, many, or a class for an expanded clone.

once,TRBV19,NA,TRBJ1-5,CASSPSPSAQPQHF,TGTGCCAGTAGCCCGTCCCCCTCTGCTCAGCCCCAGCATTTT
NA,TRBV7-4,NA,TRBJ2-1,CASALEPQDNEQFF,TGTGCCAGCGCCTTGGAGCCTCAGGACAATGAGCAGTTCTTC
NA,TRBV6-5,NA,TRBJ1-5,CASSSGSPGGYSNQPQHF,TGTGCCAGCAGTTCCGGGTCCCCAGGAGGTTATAGCAATCAGCCCCAGCATTTT
NA,TRBV4-3,NA,TRBJ1-1,CASRPGPGNTEAFF,TGCGCCAGCAGACCGGGACCAGGGAACACTGAAGCTTTCTTT
NA,TRBV7-9,NA,TRBJ2-7,CASSLSGDRDYEQYF,TGTGCCAGCAGCTTAAGTGGTGACAGAGACTACGAGCAGTACTTC
many,TRBV7-6,NA,TRBJ2-5,CASSLQTLRETQYF,TGTGCCAGCAGCTTACAGACTCTTCGAGAGACCCAGTACTTC
few,TRBV14,TRBD1,TRBJ2-7,CASSQMDRGLEQYF,TGTGCCAGCAGCCAAATGGACAGGGGGCTTGAGCAGTACTTC
NA,TRBV6-2/TRBV6-3,NA,TRBJ2-7,CASSSGEAYEQYF,TGTGCCAGCAGTTCGGGCGAAGCCTACGAGCAGTACTTC
NA,TRBV11-2,NA,TRBJ2-3,CASRRDFLTSTDTQYF,TGTGCCAGCAGAAGGGACTTCCTTACTAGCACAGATACGCAGTATTTT
NA,TRBV7-2,NA,TRBJ1-5,CASSLALTGDQPQHF,TGTGCCAGCAGCTTAGCTCTGACAGGAGATCAGCCCCAGCATTTT
NA,TRBV11-2,NA,TRBJ1-3,CASIRGGSGNTIYF,TGTGCCAGCATCCGTGGGGGCTCTGGAAACACCATATATTTT
NA,TRBV5-5,NA,TRBJ1-1,CASSSTGANTEAFF,TGTGCCAGCAGCTCGACAGGCGCCAACACTGAAGCTTTCTTT
NA,TRBV2,NA,TRBJ2-5,CASSDTGQETQYF,TGTGCCAGCAGTGACACGGGGCAAGAGACCCAGTACTTC
NA,TRBV27,TRBD1,TRBJ1-2,CASSSSGTEISNYGYTF,TGTGCCAGCAGTTCCTCCGGGACAGAAATTTCTAACTATGGCTACACCTTC
many,TRBV7-2,TRBD1,TRBJ1-2,CASRMTGGEYGYTF,TGTGCCAGCAGGATGACAGGGGGCGAGTATGGCTACACCTTC
few,TRBV28,NA,TRBJ2-1,CASSLPDSRYNEQFF,TGTGCCAGCAGTTTACCAGATTCCCGGTACAATGAGCAGTTCTTC
NA,TRBV15,NA,TRBJ2-2,CATSRPPGGGELFF,TGTGCCACCAGCAGGCCCCCGGGTGGCGGGGAGCTGTTTTTT